What follows is one T cell receptor (beta chain) and its context. PCR employed 60 Vbeta and 13 Jbeta primers. TCRdb's table, derived via immunoSEQ multiplex PCR, lists solely in-frame clones and lacks some. The table records about 130,000 clones, roughly 69% of them present only once. This sample was taken from a study of cytomegalovirus exposure and HLA in healthy donors. The germline gives CDR1 PRHDT, CDR2 FYEKMQ (reference sequence). The V gene end was trimmed by 0 bases and the J gene end by 6 bases; junction bases not matched to a gene: 4. CDR3 size: 14 residues. Sequencing input: PBMCs. V is TRBV13 and J is TRBJ1-2; 7 nucleotides agree with TRBD1. This TCR was recovered from a human donor in good health. CDR3 bases: TGTGCCAGCAGCTTAGGCAGGGGGTCAGATGGCTACACCTTC. Protein product: CASSLGRGSDGYTF.